This entry is about one T cell receptor beta chain. Its antigen is not known. V was cut by 7 bases and J by 10 bases, with 17 bases left in between. The CDR3 sequence is 13 residues long. The germline gives CDR1 GTSNPN, CDR2 SVGIG (reference sequence). A distinct unique molecular identifier was carried by each TCR cDNA molecule. Using its own MiXCR run on the 5' RACE reads, TCRdb lists one record per CDR3 protein. The sample has roughly 39,000 distinct CDR3 sequences, around 7.5% seen once. This entry is derived from a study of spatial heterogeneity in lung cancer. Study-level information: In the raw reads, each unique TCR and UMI combination was present more than ten times on average.

As to time point: sample taken at primary tumor resection. Material for sequencing was whole RNA from tumor, nontumor lung or frozen PBMC, left unsorted. The donors were about 72 patients with non-small cell lung cancer that was early-stage and untreated. Study-wide results and limits: At tumor resection, ubiquitous expanded TCRs were detected in blood more often than later.

This clonotype originated in a male donor with early-stage non-small cell lung cancer. The chain employs TRBV30 and TRBJ1-6, with D maybe TRBD1 (5 bases). The sample in question was PBMCs, obtained at surgery. CDR3 sequence reads: CASKRGSRSPLHF. The CDR3 DNA is TGTGCCTCCAAGCGGGGGAGTAGGTCACCCCTCCACTTT.